The TCR beta chain described here comes from a study of neurological immune-mediated disorders. In regard to this clonotype: Its antigen is as yet unknown.

Overall study results and limits: The expanded clones of different subjects shared no CDR3 amino acid sequences (suggesting private repertoires in all groups). HTLV-1-associated myelopathy led in TCR clonal expansion, while multiple sclerosis ranked lowest, below healthy controls.

The authors produced cDNA by 5'RACE using 10-nucleotide random UMIs. Using its own MiXCR run on the 5' RACE reads, TCRdb lists one record per CDR3 protein. The sample records fewer than 110,000 distinct CDR3 sequences, roughly a tenth being singletons. The sample's time point: longitudinal time-point 3. Where libraries were unsorted, they were derived from 2 million PBMCs stored at -80 degrees C. The sample consisted of PBMCs. The clonotype was recovered from a female donor with HTLV-1-associated myelopathy (HAM/TSP).

This CDR3 reads CASSLATGVGISSGNTIYF. In DNA, the CDR3 is TGTGCCAGCAGCTTAGCGACAGGGGTCGGAATAAGCTCTGGAAACACCATATATTTT. V usage is TRBV7-9 and J usage is TRBJ1-3, with 8 bases identical to TRBD1. CDR3 size: 19 residues. The germline gives CDR1 SEHNR, CDR2 FQNEAQ (reference sequence). The ends lost 0 bases at V and 0 bases at J; junction bases unmatched: 10.